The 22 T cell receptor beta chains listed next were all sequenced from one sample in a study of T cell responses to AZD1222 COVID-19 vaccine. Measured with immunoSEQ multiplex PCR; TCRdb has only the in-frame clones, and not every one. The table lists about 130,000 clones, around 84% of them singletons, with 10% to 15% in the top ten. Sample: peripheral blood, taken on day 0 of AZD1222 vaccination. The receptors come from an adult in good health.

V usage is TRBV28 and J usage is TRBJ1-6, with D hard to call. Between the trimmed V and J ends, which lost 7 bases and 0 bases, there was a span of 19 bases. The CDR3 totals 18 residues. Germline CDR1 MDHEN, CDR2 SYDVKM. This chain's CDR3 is CASNHQDVLSSYNSPLHF. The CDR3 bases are TGTGCCAGCAACCACCAGGACGTACTGAGCTCCTATAATTCACCCCTCCACTTT.

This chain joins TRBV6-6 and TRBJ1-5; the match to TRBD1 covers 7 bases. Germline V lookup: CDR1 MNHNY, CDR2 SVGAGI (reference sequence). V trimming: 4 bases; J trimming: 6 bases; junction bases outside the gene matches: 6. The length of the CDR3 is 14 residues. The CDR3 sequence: CASSSRQGVQPQHF. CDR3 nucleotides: TGTGCCAGCAGTTCGCGACAGGGAGTTCAGCCCCAGCATTTT.

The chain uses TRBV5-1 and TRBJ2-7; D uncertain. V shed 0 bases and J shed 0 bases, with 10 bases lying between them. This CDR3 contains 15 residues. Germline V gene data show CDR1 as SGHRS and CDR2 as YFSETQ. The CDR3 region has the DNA TGCGCCAGCAGCTTGGGGACCCCTTTCTCCTACGAGCAGTACTTC. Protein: CASSLGTPFSYEQYF. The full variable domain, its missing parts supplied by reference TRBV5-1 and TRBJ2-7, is KAGVTQTPRYLIKTRGQQVTLSCSPISGHRSVSWYQQTPGQGLQFLFEYFSETQRNKGNFPGRFSGRQFSNSRSEMNVSTLELGDSALYLCASSLGTPFSYEQYFGPGTRLTVT.

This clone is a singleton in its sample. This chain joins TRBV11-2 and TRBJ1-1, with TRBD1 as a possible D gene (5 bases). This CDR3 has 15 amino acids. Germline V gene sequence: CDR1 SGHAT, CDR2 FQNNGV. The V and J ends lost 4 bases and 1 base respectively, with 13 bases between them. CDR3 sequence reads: CASSSEGRGNTEAFF. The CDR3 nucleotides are TGTGCCAGCAGCTCAGAGGGGAGGGGGAACACTGAAGCTTTCTTT.

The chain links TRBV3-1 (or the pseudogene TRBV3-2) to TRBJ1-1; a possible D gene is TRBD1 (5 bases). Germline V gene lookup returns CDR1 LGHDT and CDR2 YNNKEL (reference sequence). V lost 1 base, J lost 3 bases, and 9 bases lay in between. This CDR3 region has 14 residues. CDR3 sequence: CASSQGSRDTEAFF. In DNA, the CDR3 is TGTGCCAGCAGCCAAGGGTCCAGGGACACTGAAGCTTTCTTT.

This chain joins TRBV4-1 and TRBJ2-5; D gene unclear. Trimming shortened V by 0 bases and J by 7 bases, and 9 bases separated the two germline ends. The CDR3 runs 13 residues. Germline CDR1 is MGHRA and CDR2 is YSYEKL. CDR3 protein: CASSQDLGRTQYF. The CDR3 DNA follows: TGCGCCAGCAGCCAAGACCTCGGACGGACCCAGTACTTC.

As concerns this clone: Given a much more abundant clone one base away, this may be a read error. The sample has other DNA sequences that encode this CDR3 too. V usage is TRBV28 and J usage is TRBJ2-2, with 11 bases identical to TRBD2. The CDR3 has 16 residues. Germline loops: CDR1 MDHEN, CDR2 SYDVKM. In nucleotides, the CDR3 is TGTGCTAGCCGGTCGGACCTAGCGGGAGGAGCCGGGGAGCTGTTTTTT. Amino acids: CASRSDLAGGAGELFF. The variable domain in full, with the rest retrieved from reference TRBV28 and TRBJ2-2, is DVKVTQSSRYLVKRTGEKVFLECVQDMDHENMFWYRQDPGLGLRLIYFSYDVKMKEKGDIPEGYSVSREKKERFSLILESASTNQTSMYLCASRSDLAGGAGELFFGEGSRLTVL.

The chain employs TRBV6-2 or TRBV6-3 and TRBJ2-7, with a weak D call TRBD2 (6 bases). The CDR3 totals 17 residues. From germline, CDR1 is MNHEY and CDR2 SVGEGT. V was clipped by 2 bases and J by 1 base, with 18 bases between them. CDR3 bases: TGTGCCAGCAGTTACACAATCCCCGGGGGATCATCCTACGAGCAGTACTTC. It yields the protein CASSYTIPGGSSYEQYF.

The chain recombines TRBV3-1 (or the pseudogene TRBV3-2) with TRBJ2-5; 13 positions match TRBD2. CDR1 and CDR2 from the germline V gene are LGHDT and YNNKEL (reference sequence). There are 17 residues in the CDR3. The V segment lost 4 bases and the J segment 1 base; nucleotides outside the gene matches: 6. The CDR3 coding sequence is TGTGCCAGCAGCCGGAGGACTAGCGGGGGAACCCAAGAGACCCAGTACTTC. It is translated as CASSRRTSGGTQETQYF.

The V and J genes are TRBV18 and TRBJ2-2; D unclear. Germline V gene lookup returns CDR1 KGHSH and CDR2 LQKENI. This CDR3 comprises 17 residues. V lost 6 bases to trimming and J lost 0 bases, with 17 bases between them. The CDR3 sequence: CASSSMGGITNTGELFF. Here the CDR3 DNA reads TGTGCCAGCTCCTCGATGGGCGGCATAACGAACACCGGGGAGCTGTTTTTT.

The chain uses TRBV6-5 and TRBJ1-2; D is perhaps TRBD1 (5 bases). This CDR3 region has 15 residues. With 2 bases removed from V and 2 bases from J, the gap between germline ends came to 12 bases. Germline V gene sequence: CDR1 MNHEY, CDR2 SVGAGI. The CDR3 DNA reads TGTGCCAGCAGTTACGCCCACGGGGGGAACTATGGCTACACCTTC. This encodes CASSYAHGGNYGYTF.

The CDR3 DNA reads TGTGCCACCATGCAGGGGGGCCAAGAGACCCAGTACTTC. The encoded protein is CATMQGGQETQYF. This chain uses TRBV18 with TRBJ2-5, with D tentatively TRBD1 (7 bases). The V gene's germline CDR1 is KGHSH and CDR2 LQKENI. The CDR3 totals 13 residues. With 10 bases removed from V and 1 base from J, the gap between germline ends came to 13 bases.

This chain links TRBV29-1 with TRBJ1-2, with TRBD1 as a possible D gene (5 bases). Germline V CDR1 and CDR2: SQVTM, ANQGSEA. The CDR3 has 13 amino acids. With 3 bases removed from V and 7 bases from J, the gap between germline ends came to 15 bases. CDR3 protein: CSVDGDAGFGYTF. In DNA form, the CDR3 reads TGCAGCGTTGACGGGGACGCAGGTTTTGGCTACACCTTC.

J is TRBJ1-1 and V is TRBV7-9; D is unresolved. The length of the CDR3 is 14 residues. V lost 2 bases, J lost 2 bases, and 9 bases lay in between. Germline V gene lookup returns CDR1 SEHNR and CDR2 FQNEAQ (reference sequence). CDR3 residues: CASSLRQTNTEAFF. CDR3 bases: TGTGCCAGCAGCTTACGGCAGACCAACACTGAAGCTTTCTTT.

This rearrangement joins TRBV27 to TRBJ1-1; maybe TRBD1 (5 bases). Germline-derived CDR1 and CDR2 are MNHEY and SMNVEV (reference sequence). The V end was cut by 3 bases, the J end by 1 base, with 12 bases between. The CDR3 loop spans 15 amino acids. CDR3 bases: TGTGCCAGCAGTTTCGGGACCACGGGGAACACTGAAGCTTTCTTT. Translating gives CASSFGTTGNTEAFF.

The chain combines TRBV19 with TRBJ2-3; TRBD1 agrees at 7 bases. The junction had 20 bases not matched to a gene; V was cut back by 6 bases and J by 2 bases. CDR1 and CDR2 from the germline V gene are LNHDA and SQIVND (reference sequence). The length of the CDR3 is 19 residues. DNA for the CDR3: TGTGCCAGTAGGCCTTTACTCGTGGGAGACAGGGCGGACACAGATACGCAGTATTTT. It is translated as CASRPLLVGDRADTDTQYF.

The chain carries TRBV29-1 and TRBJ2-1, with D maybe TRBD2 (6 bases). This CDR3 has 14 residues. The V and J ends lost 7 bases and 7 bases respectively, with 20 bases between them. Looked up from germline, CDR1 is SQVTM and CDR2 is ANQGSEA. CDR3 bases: TGCAGCGCCACCGGGACTGGCGGGTATAATGAGCAGTTCTTC. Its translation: CSATGTGGYNEQFF.

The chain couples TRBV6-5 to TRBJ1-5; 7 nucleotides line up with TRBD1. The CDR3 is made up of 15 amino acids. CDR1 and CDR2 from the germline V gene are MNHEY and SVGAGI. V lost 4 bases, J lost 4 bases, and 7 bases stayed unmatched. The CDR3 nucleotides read TGTGCCAGCAGTTCCAACTACAGGGGAAATCAGCCCCAGCATTTT. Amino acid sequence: CASSSNYRGNQPQHF.

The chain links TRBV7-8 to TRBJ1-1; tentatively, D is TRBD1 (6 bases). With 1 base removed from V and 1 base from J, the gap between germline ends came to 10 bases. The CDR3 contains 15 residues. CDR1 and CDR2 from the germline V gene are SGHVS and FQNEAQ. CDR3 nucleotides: TGTGCCAGCAGCTTAGAGAGGGGGAGGAACACTGAAGCTTTCTTT. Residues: CASSLERGRNTEAFF.

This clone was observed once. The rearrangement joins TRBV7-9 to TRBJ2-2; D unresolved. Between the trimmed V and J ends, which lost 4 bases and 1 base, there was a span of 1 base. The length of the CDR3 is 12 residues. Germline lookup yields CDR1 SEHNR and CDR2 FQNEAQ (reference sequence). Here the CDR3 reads CASSWNTGELFF. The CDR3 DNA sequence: TGTGCCAGCAGCTGGAACACCGGGGAGCTGTTTTTT.

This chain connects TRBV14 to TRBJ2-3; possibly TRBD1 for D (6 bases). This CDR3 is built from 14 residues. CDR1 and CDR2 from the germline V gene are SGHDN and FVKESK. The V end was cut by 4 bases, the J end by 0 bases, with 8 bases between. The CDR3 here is CASSRGQSTDTQYF. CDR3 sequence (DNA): TGTGCCAGCAGCCGCGGACAGAGCACAGATACGCAGTATTTT.

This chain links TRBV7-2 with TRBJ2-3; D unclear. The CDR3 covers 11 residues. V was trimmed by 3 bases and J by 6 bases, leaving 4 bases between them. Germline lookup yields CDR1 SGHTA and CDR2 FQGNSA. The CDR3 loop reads CASSLWDTQYF. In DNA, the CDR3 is TGTGCCAGCAGCTTGTGGGATACGCAGTATTTT. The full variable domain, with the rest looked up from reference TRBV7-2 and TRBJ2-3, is GAGVSQSPSNKVTEKGKDVELRCDPISGHTALYWYRQSLGQGLEFLIYFQGNSAPDKSGLPSDRFSAERTGGSVSTLTIQRTQQEDSAVYLCASSLWDTQYFGPGTRLTVL.